The entry that follows covers one TCR beta chain sequence. Its antigen remains unidentified. The V gene lost 4 bases and the J gene lost 1 base, with 12 bases spanning the gap. CDR1 and CDR2 from the germline V gene are SGHKS and YYEKEE (reference sequence). CDR3 length: 16 residues. This sample is part of a study of T cell responses to AZD1222 COVID-19 vaccine. Study-level points and caveats: Donor demographics were predominantly white British with a female majority; clonal diversity may be underestimated. Only a handful of people who got AZD1222 tested seropositive at baseline.

The method was immunoSEQ multiplex PCR; TCRdb's version includes in-frame clones alone and lacks a portion of them. This table has under 80,000 clones, less than 85% appearing once. The V gene is TRBV5-5, the J gene TRBJ1-6; D uncertain. The sequences come from peripheral blood, collected on day 0 of MenACWY control vaccination. The sequence derives from an adult in good health. CDR3 nucleotide sequence: TGTGCCAGCAGCCTGATACATGGGTCCTATAATTCACCCCTCCACTTT. Protein sequence: CASSLIHGSYNSPLHF.